This TCR beta chain was recovered during a study of regulatory T cells in long-lasting Graves disease. V lost 5 bases and J lost 6, with 9 bases in between. Germline V gene sequence: CDR1 MDHEN, CDR2 SYDVKM. The CDR3 has 12 residues. The time point denotes: newly diagnosed GD, antithyroid drugs for less than 3 months. Preparation of the TCR library used RNA extracted from PBMCs. iRepertoire HTBI primers and Arm-PCR of CDR3 regions built TCR beta libraries. In TCRdb, the multiplex PCR reads were re-called with MiXCR into one record per CDR3 protein. Of about 350,000 distinct CDR3 sequences in the sample, around 17% were seen once. These sequences were also reported in another study, on T cells in Graves' hyperthyroidism and ophthalmopathy. From that study: Uncontrolled infection, other autoimmune disease, pregnancy and lactation each barred patients from inclusion. Primed by the HTBI set, a first-round RT-PCR was run on the TCR CDR3. Most thyroid clonotypes that were expanded above 0.001 also turned up in blood. Through a model of 13 V-J features, ophthalmopathy was separated from stable hyperthyroidism.

The chain combines TRBV28 with TRBJ2-3; the D gene is possibly TRBD2 (5 bases). Sequencing used peripheral blood mononuclear cells (PBMCs), obtained at new diagnosis, from a patient treated with antithyroid drugs. The sequence came from a man between 35 and 55 years old with Graves disease. CDR3 coding DNA: TGTGCCAGCAGTACCCCGGGGGATACGCAGTATTTT. This encodes CASSTPGDTQYF.